These 21 T cell receptor beta chains originate from one sample sequenced in a study of regulatory T cells in long-lasting Graves disease (dated by TCRdb to the early 2020s). The time point label of this sample denotes: newly diagnosed GD, antithyroid drugs for less than 3 months. For both TCR sequencing and RNA sequencing, RNA was extracted from PBMCs using TRIzol. Libraries were made using multiplex PCR. Sequencing used an Illumina HiSeq 4000. CDR3 regions were amplified by Arm-PCR with iRepertoire HTBI primers to construct TCR beta libraries. Using fastp trimming at Q25 and MiXCR clonotype assembly, TCRdb reanalyzed the public sequencing data and kept in-frame beta chains. Duplicate CDR3 protein sequences are folded into a single record with the most common DNA and genes. Counted in this sample were 530,000 or so distinct CDR3 sequences; about 16% of them appeared once. The top ten clones comprise around 12% of the sample.

These same data were also listed under a study on T cells in Graves' hyperthyroidism and ophthalmopathy.

Sequencing was performed on peripheral blood mononuclear cells (PBMCs), taken at new diagnosis, from a patient treated with antithyroid drugs. The receptors stem from a man younger than 30 with Graves disease. Donor details come from another sample of the same person, matched by shared clones.

This clonotype came up many times. The chain carries TRBV11-2 and TRBJ2-5; D is unclear. The CDR3 sequence is 14 residues long. Germline V gene data show CDR1 as SGHAT and CDR2 as FQNNGV. V shed 4 bases and J shed 5 bases, with 14 bases lying between them. This CDR3 reads CASSSSAPWETQYF. The DNA for the CDR3 is TGTGCCAGCAGCTCAAGCGCCCCTTGGGAGACCCAGTACTTC.

This clonotype has a count of ten or more. The chain recombines TRBV18 with TRBJ2-1; 11 positions agree with TRBD2. Germline CDR1 KGHSH, CDR2 LQKENI. Trimming cost V 2 bases and J 9 bases; bases outside gene matches: 9. This CDR3 has 16 amino acids. The CDR3 nucleotides read TGTGCCAGCTCACCAGATAGCGGGAGGGTAGTGAGTGAGCAGTTCTTC. It is translated as CASSPDSGRVVSEQFF.

This clonotype was seen a handful of times. The chain carries TRBV19 and TRBJ2-1; the match to TRBD2 covers 9 bases. Germline values: CDR1 LNHDA, CDR2 SQIVND (reference sequence). The CDR3 contains 15 residues. Trimming at V came to 6 bases and at J to 3 bases, leaving 6 bases not matched to a gene. The CDR3 region has the DNA TGTGCCAGTAGCTTAGCGGGAGTTGTCTACAATGAGCAGTTCTTC. As protein: CASSLAGVVYNEQFF.

This clonotype was detected only a few times. The chain is built from TRBV27 and TRBJ1-6; no reliable D call. The CDR3 loop spans 14 amino acids. Germline V gives CDR1 MNHEY, CDR2 SMNVEV (reference sequence). V lost 3 bases to trimming and J lost 7 bases, with 10 bases between them. CDR3 sequence reads: CASSFYNENSPLHF. The CDR3 coding sequence is TGTGCCAGCAGTTTTTACAACGAAAATTCACCCCTCCACTTT.

The chain has TRBV29-1 and TRBJ1-5; no clear D gene. This CDR3 spans 15 amino acids. V was shortened by 4 bases and J by 2 bases, with 15 bases between the two germline ends. Germline CDR1 SQVTM, CDR2 ANQGSEA. CDR3 coding DNA: TGCAGCGTTGCTTTTGGCAGTGATGGCAATCAGCCCCAGCATTTT. This gives the protein CSVAFGSDGNQPQHF.

Ten or more counts support this clonotype. The chain recombines TRBV28 with TRBJ2-3; no reliable D call. The germline CDR1 and CDR2 sequences are MDHEN and SYDVKM. Trimming pared 7 bases from V and 4 bases from J, leaving 6 bases between. The CDR3 extends over 11 amino acids. CDR3 protein: CASIWADTQYF. CDR3 sequence (DNA): TGTGCCAGCATCTGGGCAGATACGCAGTATTTT.

A few counts support this clonotype. The chain employs TRBV9 and TRBJ2-3; 12 bases map to TRBD2. Germline V gene lookup returns CDR1 SGDLS and CDR2 YYNGEE. V was pared by 4 bases and J by 3 bases, with 6 bases of the junction left unmatched. The CDR3 has 16 residues. CDR3 coding DNA: TGTGCCAGCAGCACGACTAGCGGGAGTAGTACAGATACGCAGTATTTT. This codes for CASSTTSGSSTDTQYF. Based on the CDR3 plus reference TRBV9 and TRBJ2-3, the full variable domain is DSGVTQTPKHLITATGQRVTLRCSPRSGDLSVYWYQQSLDQGLQFLIQYYNGEERAKGNILERFSAQQFPDLHSELNLSSLELGDSALYFCASSTTSGSSTDTQYFGPGTRLTVL.

The V call is TRBV7-2, the J call TRBJ1-6, with D hard to call. The CDR3 runs 15 residues. Per the germline V gene, CDR1 is SGHTA and CDR2 is FQGNSA. V was trimmed by 6 bases and J by 8 bases, leaving 17 bases between them. The CDR3 loop is CASRTYGVRDSPLHF. Here the CDR3 DNA reads TGTGCCAGCAGGACTTACGGGGTTAGAGATTCACCCCTCCACTTT.

On this clonotype itself: A much more abundant neighbour one base away suggests this may be a read error. The chain carries TRBV6-9 and TRBJ2-7, with a possible D match to TRBD1 (6 bases). Germline assignment: CDR1 MNHGY and CDR2 SVAAGI. The CDR3 contains 14 residues. The CDR3 loop reads CASSEGHGFHEQYF. CDR3 in DNA: TGCGCCAGCAGTGAGGGACACGGCTTCCACGAGCAGTACTTC.

The J gene is TRBJ2-1, the V gene TRBV28, with 8 nucleotides matching TRBD2. CDR1 MDHEN and CDR2 SYDVKM come from the germline V gene. The CDR3 has 13 amino acids. The V segment lost 10 bases and the J segment 7 bases; nucleotides outside the gene matches: 9. The CDR3 reads CANGGGERNEQFF. The CDR3 region has the DNA TGTGCCAACGGGGGGGGGGAGAGAAATGAGCAGTTCTTC.

The rearrangement joins TRBV6-1 to TRBJ1-5, with 9 bases identical to TRBD1. The CDR3 spans 16 residues. Germline V lookup: CDR1 MNHNS, CDR2 SASEGT. V was pared by 1 base and J by 1 base, with 2 bases of the junction left unmatched. The DNA of the CDR3 is TGTGCCAGCAGTGAAGGGGACAGGGTAAGCAATCAGCCCCAGCATTTT. It is translated as CASSEGDRVSNQPQHF.

The rearrangement uses TRBV9 and TRBJ1-1, with 7 positions matching TRBD1. V gave up 4 bases and J gave up 8 bases; unmatched junction bases: 8. The CDR3 length is 13 residues. Germline V gene lookup returns CDR1 SGDLS and CDR2 YYNGEE. The DNA for the CDR3 is TGTGCCAGCAGCCCGGGACAGCCGATCGAAGCTTTCTTT. The encoded protein is CASSPGQPIEAFF.

The table lists this clonotype with many counts. The chain carries TRBV28 and TRBJ2-7; D call uncertain. Germline V CDR1 and CDR2: MDHEN, SYDVKM. There are 16 residues in the CDR3. V lost 4 bases and J lost 3, with 19 bases in between. CDR3 residues: CASSSPNRIQNYEQYF. As DNA, the CDR3 is TGTGCCAGCAGTTCGCCTAACAGAATCCAAAACTACGAGCAGTACTTC.

This clonotype was detected ten times or more. The chain recombines TRBV12-3 or TRBV12-4 with TRBJ1-6; TRBD1 aligns across 7 bases. Trimming cost V 6 bases and J 10 bases; bases outside gene matches: 9. CDR3 length: 14 residues. The CDR3 nucleotides read TGTGCCAGCAGCCGGAGAGGGGGCGAGTCACCCCTCCACTTT. Amino acids: CASSRRGGESPLHF.

The chain uses TRBV9 and TRBJ2-1; D might be TRBD1 (6 bases). This CDR3 contains 13 residues. From germline, CDR1 is SGDLS and CDR2 YYNGEE. Trimming pared 4 bases from V and 9 bases from J, leaving 14 bases between. Written as DNA, the CDR3 is TGTGCCAGCAGCAAAATTACAGGGACTGAGCAGTTCTTC. Translating it yields CASSKITGTEQFF.

This clonotype was observed a few times. V and J are TRBV7-9 and TRBJ2-7, with D perhaps TRBD1 (6 bases). The CDR3 is 13 residues long. Deletions cut 2 bases from V and 5 bases from J, with 10 bases between. The V gene's germline CDR1 is SEHNR and CDR2 FQNEAQ (reference sequence). The CDR3, as DNA: TGTGCCAGCAGCTTACTTGGGGGCCACGAGCAGTACTTC. Translated: CASSLLGGHEQYF.

This clonotype occurred many times. This rearrangement joins TRBV20-1 to TRBJ1-6; D gene unclear. The CDR3 loop spans 11 amino acids. Germline CDR1 and CDR2: DFQATT and SNEGSKA (reference sequence). V was trimmed by 7 bases and J by 17 bases, leaving 18 bases between them. The CDR3 is CSVALFPVFHF. The CDR3 nucleotides read TGCAGTGTTGCACTGTTTCCGGTTTTCCACTTT.

This clonotype was recorded at least ten times. The chain carries TRBV6-1 and TRBJ2-1; 7 nucleotides agree with TRBD1. With V trimmed by 6 bases and J by 7 bases, 3 bases remained unmatched. From germline, CDR1 is MNHNS and CDR2 SASEGT. This CDR3 contains 12 residues. The DNA of the CDR3 is TGTGCCAGCAGGGGCAGGGGGAATGAGCAGTTCTTC. It encodes CASRGRGNEQFF.

There are many counts of this clonotype. V is TRBV30 and J is TRBJ2-5; 9 bases map to TRBD2. This CDR3 region has 11 residues. The V gene's germline CDR1 is GTSNPN and CDR2 SVGIG (reference sequence). Unmatched junction bases numbered 3, after V lost 8 bases and J lost 5 bases. The CDR3 is CASSGGETQYF. CDR3 coding DNA: TGTGCCAGCAGCGGGGGGGAGACCCAGTACTTC.

In this sample, this clonotype turned up many times. This chain joins TRBV18 and TRBJ1-5, with no clear D. The CDR3 totals 15 residues. Trimming cost V 0 bases and J 1 base, with 7 bases left between them. In germline, CDR1 is KGHSH, CDR2 LQKENI. The CDR3 sequence: CASSPPIGSNQPQHF. CDR3 coding DNA: TGTGCCAGCTCACCACCTATCGGGAGCAATCAGCCCCAGCATTTT.

Only one count was recorded for this clonotype. A read error may explain this, as a much larger clone is one base away. The chain joins TRBV12-3 or TRBV12-4 to TRBJ1-1; possible D gene TRBD1, 6 bases. The germline V and J ends were trimmed by 6 bases and 3 bases, with 11 bases remaining between them. CDR3 length: 13 amino acids. The CDR3 loop is CASRLAGDTEAFF. CDR3 DNA: TGTGCCAGCAGGCTGGCAGGGGACACTGAAGCTTTCTTT.